This TCR beta chain originates from a study of CD8+ T cells in alopecia areata. Study summary: Tofacitinib exposure lasted 6 to 18 months, followed by 6 months off drug.

CDR1 is MNHNS, CDR2 SASEGT, per germline. This CDR3 is built from 14 residues. After removal of 5 bases from V and 5 bases from J, the junction contained 3 bases not matched to a gene. As for treatment: oral pan-JAK inhibitor, 5-10 mg twice daily. Peripheral blood and lesional scalp punch biopsies came from alopecia areata patients. RNA was extracted and reverse transcribed into cDNA as the sequencing template. The assay was immunoSEQ multiplex PCR, and TCRdb's table has in-frame clones only and misses some. The data contain just under 65,000 clones, 40% to 55% of them seen just once; the ten biggest clones take up roughly 22%.

The sample here was CD8+ T cells sorted from blood, taken at approximately week 36, from a patient treated with tofacitinib. The chain employs TRBV6-1 and TRBJ2-3; 11 bases are a match to TRBD2. This receptor was obtained from a human donor with alopecia areata. The CDR3 DNA follows: TGTGCCAGCAGTTCACTAGCGGGAGTAGATACGCAGTATTTT. Encoded protein: CASSSLAGVDTQYF.